This T cell receptor beta chain appears in the sequencing data of a study of vaccination and CD4 T cells after COVID-19. Background on the study: Collection of post-vaccine samples followed dose two by a median approximately 69 days, spanning a range of 14 to 241. From HCoV-229E, HCoV-OC43, HCoV-NL63 and SARS-CoV-2, overlapping spike peptides were used to stimulate the cells.

Overall study results and limits: Among reactive clones from convalescent patients, a median 86.3% appeared only post-vaccination.

Treatment specified: approximately nine-day PBMC culture with coronavirus spike peptide pools or control peptides (ViraFEST assay). Cultured CD4+ T cells had their DNA profiled by the Oncomine TCR Beta short-read assay. TCRdb called the PCR reads again in MiXCR, with one record for every CDR3 protein. Seen here are 15,000 to 20,000 distinct CDR3 sequences, approximately 38% observed once, and the top ten hold roughly an eighth. Remarks on this clonotype: The antigen is not known.

The CDR3 loop spans 17 amino acids. CDR1 is SGHDN and CDR2 is FVKESK in the germline V gene. V gave up 5 bases and J gave up 0 bases; unmatched junction bases: 12. V usage is TRBV14 and J usage is TRBJ2-7; 8 bases align to TRBD2. This receptor was obtained from a human donor who had recovered from COVID-19. The sequenced material came from CD4+ T cells from blood, cultured in vitro. The CDR3 is CASSLSGGRGSSYEQYF. CDR3 DNA: TGTGCCAGCAGCTTAAGCGGGGGCAGGGGAAGCTCCTACGAGCAGTACTTC. The full variable domain, with the rest looked up from reference TRBV14 and TRBJ2-7, is EAGVTQFPSHSVIEKGQTVTLRCDPISGHDNLYWYRRVMGKEIKFLLHFVKESKQDESGMPNNRFLAERTGGTYSTLKVQPAELEDSGVYFCASSLSGGRGSSYEQYFGPGTRLTVT.